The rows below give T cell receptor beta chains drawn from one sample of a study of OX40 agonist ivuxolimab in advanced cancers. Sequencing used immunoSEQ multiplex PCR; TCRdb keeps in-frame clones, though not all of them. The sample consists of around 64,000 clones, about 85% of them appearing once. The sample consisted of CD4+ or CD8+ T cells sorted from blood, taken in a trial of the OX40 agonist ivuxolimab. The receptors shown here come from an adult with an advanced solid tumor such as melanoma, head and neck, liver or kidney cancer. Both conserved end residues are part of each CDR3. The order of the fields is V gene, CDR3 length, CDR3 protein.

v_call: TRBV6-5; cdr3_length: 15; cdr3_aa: CASRGSPGLWYGYTF
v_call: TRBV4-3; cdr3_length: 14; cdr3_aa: CASSQDANTGELFF
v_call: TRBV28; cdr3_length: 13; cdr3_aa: CASSATEIYGYTF
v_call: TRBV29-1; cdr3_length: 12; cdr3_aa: CSVGQMNTEAFF
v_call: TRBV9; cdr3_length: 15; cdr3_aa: CASSPLRGGWETQYF
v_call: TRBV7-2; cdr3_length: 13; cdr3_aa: CASSLVTFETQYF
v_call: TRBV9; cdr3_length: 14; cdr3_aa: CASSEVGIGSPLHF
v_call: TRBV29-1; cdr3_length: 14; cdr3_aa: CSAWTSGRGNEQFF
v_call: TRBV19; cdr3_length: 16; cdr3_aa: CASSISGTGANYGYTF
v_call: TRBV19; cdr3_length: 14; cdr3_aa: CASRTGYNNQPQHF
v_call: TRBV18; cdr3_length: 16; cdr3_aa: CASSPGQGNSNQPQHF
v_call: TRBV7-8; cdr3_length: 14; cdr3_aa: CASSLATEIYGYTF
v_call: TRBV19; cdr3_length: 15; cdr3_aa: CASSIPQAGGTEAFF